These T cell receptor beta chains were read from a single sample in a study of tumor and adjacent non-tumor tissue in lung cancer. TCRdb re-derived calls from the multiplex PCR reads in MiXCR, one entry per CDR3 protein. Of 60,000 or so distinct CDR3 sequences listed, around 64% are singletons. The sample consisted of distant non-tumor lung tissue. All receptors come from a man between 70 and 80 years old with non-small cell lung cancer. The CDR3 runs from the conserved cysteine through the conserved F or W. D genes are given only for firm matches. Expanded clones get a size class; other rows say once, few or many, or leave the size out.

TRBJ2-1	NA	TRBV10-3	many	CAIGRLENEQFF	TGTGCCATCGGAAGACTTGAAAATGAGCAGTTCTTC
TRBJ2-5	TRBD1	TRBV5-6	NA	CASSWTGEGYQEAQYF	TGTGCCAGCAGCTGGACAGGGGAGGGGTACCAAGAGGCCCAGTACTTC
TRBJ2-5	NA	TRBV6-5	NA	CTSSSLGGETQYF	TGTACCAGCAGTTCACTAGGGGGGGAGACCCAGTACTTC
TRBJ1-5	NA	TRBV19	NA	CASGVKVIAGPQHF	TGTGCCAGTGGGGTAAAAGTGATAGCAGGACCCCAGCATTTT
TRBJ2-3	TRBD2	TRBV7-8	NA	CTSSRIGTSGTQYF	TGTACCAGCAGCCGAATCGGGACTAGCGGGACGCAGTATTTT
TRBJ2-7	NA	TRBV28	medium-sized	CASSLSGADEQYF	TGTGCCAGCAGTTTATCAGGAGCTGACGAGCAGTACTTC
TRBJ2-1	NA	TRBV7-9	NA	CASSADQGCNEQFF	TGTGCCAGCAGCGCCGACCAGGGCTGCAATGAGCAGTTCTTC
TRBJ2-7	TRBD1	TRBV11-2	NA	CASNTGTDSRKEYF	TGTGCCAGCAACACCGGGACAGACTCCAGGAAGGAGTACTTC
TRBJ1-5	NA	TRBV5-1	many	CATLIKSLRYQPQHF	TGCGCCACCCTCATCAAGAGTTTGAGATACCAGCCCCAGCATTTT
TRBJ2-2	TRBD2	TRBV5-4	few	CASSRAGVNTGELFF	TGTGCCAGCAGCCGAGCGGGGGTGAACACCGGGGAGCTGTTTTTT
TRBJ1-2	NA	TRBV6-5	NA	CASSPGSGGYTF	TGTGCCAGCAGTCCGGGCTCAGGGGGCTACACCTTC
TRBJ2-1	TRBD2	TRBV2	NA	CASSEAGLAGVNEQFF	TGTGCCAGCAGTGAAGCCGGCCTAGCGGGAGTGAATGAGCAGTTCTTC
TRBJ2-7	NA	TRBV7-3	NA	CACSFTGNEQYF	TGTGCCTGCAGCTTCACAGGGAACGAGCAGTACTTC
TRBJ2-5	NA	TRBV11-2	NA	CASSLNRGKTQYF	TGTGCCAGCAGCTTGAATCGGGGTAAGACCCAGTACTTC
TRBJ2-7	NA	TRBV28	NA	CASSDGYKDEQYF	TGTGCCAGCTCCGATGGCTATAAGGATGAGCAGTACTTC
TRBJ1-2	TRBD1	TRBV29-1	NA	CSAGQGAQYYTF	TGCAGCGCAGGACAGGGGGCGCAATACTACACCTTT
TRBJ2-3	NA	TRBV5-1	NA	CASTLGSLSTDTQYF	TGCGCTAGCACCTTGGGCAGCCTTAGCACAGATACGCAGTATTTT
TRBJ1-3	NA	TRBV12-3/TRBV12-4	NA	CASSPPGQLSSGNAIYF	TGTGCCAGCAGCCCCCCAGGACAGTTGAGCTCTGGAAACGCCATATATTTT
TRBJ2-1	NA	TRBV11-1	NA	CASSLTGFYYEQFF	TGTGCCAGCAGCTTGACGGGATTCTACTATGAGCAGTTCTTC
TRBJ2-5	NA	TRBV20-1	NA	CSAGNSRVETQYF	TGCAGTGCTGGAAACAGCAGGGTGGAGACCCAGTATTTC
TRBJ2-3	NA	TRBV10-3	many	CAISVTSTDTQYF	TGTGCCATCAGTGTCACTAGCACAGATACGCAGTATTTT
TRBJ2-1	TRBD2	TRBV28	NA	CASSFPHPLRLAGDEQFF	TGTGCCAGCAGTTTCCCCCACCCATTGAGATTAGCGGGAGATGAGCAGTTCTTC
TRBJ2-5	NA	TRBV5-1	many	CASSRSGEETQYF	TGCGCCAGTAGCCGGTCCGGGGAAGAGACCCAGTACTTC
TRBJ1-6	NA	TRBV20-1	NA	CSARSRDAGRYSLLHF	TGCAGTGCTAGATCCCGGGACGCAGGCCGCTATTCACTCCTCCACTTT
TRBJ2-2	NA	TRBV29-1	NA	CGVEPQRNTGGLFF	TGCGGCGTTGAACCGCAGAGAAACACCGGGGGGCTGTTTTTT
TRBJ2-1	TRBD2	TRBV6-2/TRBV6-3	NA	CASSYSILVGGGYNEQFF	TGTGCCAGCAGTTACTCGATACTAGTGGGGGGGGGCTACAATGAGCAGTTCTTC
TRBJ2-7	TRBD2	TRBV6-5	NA	CASNPLLAGVHKQYF	TGTGCCAGCAATCCCCTACTAGCGGGAGTACATAAGCAGTACTTC
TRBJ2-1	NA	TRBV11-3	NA	CASSLGGALNNEQFF	TGTGCCAGCAGCTTAGGGGGAGCCTTGAACAATGAGCAGTTCTTC
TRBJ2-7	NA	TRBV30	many	CAWSPNPVYEQYF	TGTGCCTGGAGTCCCAACCCGGTCTACGAGCAGTACTTC
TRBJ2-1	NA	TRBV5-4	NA	CTGSPRREFNEQFF	TGTACCGGCAGCCCCCGGAGGGAATTCAATGAGCAGTTCTTC
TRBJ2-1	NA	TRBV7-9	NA	CASSSYRESDYNEQFF	TGTGCCAGCAGCTCTTACAGGGAAAGTGACTACAATGAGCAGTTCTTC
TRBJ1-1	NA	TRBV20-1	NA	CSAREALSGPREAFF	TGCAGTGCTAGAGAGGCGCTATCGGGCCCCCGGGAAGCTTTCTTT
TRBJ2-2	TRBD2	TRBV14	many	CASSQDNLAGGITGELFF	TGTGCCAGCAGCCAAGATAACCTAGCGGGAGGAATCACCGGGGAGCTGTTTTTT
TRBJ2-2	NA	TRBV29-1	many	CSVEYGTSNTGELFF	TGCAGCGTTGAGTACGGGACGTCGAACACCGGGGAGCTGTTTTTT
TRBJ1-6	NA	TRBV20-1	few	CSARLPGYNSPLRF	TGCAGTGCTAGGCTTCCGGGTTATAATTCACCCCTCCGCTTT
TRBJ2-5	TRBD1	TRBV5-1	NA	CASSRTGQETQYF	TGCGCCAGCAGCCGGACAGGGCAAGAGACCCAGTACTTC
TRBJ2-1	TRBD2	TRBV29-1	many	CSAGLAGVDEQFF	TGCAGCGCCGGACTAGCGGGAGTCGATGAGCAGTTCTTC
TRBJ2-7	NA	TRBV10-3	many	CAISGRQGYEQYF	TGTGCCATCAGTGGGAGGCAGGGCTACGAGCAGTACTTC
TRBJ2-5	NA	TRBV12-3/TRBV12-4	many	CASTPGETQYF	TGTGCCAGCACCCCCGGAGAGACCCAGTACTTC
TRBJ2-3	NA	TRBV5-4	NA	CASSLGSGRPADTQYF	TGTGCCAGCAGCTTGGGATCGGGAAGGCCAGCAGATACGCAGTATTTT
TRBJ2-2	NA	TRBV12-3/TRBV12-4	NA	CPSRDSENTGELFF	TGTCCCAGCAGGGACTCCGAAAACACCGGGGAGCTGTTTTTT
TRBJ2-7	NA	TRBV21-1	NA	CASTPGRRTTYEQYF	TGTGCCAGCACCCCTGGGCGGAGAACTACCTACGAGCAGTACTTC